The TCR beta chain described here comes from a study of shared clonotypes between healthy human individuals. The naive CD8 population came from CD45RO-negative cells selected for CCR7, without terminally differentiated effector memory CD45RA+ cells. The donor cohort consisted entirely of Caucasian adults residing in Nashville, Tennessee. CDR3 length equals 13 residues. In germline, CDR1 is SGHTA, CDR2 FQGNSA. Deletions cut 4 bases from V and 4 bases from J, with 8 bases between. The protocol was immunoSEQ multiplex PCR, while the TCRdb copy is restricted to in-frame clones and leaves out a portion. The table lists some 2,000,000 clones, over 85% of them singletons.

This sequence joins TRBV7-2 and TRBJ2-1; D tentatively fits TRBD1 or TRBD2 (5 bases each). The source material was naive CD8+ T cells sorted from blood. This sequence was found in a man aged 18 to 30 in good health. The CDR3 DNA reads as TGTGCCAGCAGCTACGGGGCTTACAATGAGCAGTTCTTC. Its protein is CASSYGAYNEQFF.